The 10 T cell receptor beta chains given below trace back to one sample, sequenced in a study of neurological immune-mediated disorders. TCRdb reprocessed the 5' RACE reads via MiXCR and lists one record per CDR3 protein. This table holds fewer than 55,000 distinct CDR3 sequences, roughly 13% found once. The time point was: longitudinal time-point 3. What was sequenced was PBMCs. Receptors were obtained from a male donor with HTLV-1-associated myelopathy (HAM/TSP).

This clonotype was detected ten times or more. The chain links TRBV5-1 to TRBJ1-2; D is possibly TRBD1 (6 bases). V lost 0 bases, J lost 2 bases, and 11 bases lay in between. In germline, CDR1 is SGHRS, CDR2 YFSETQ. CDR3 length equals 15 residues. The CDR3 reads CASSLGWDKNYGYTF. The CDR3 DNA follows: TGCGCCAGCAGCTTGGGGTGGGACAAGAACTATGGCTACACCTTC.

There are many counts of this clonotype. This chain connects TRBV7-2 to TRBJ2-3; TRBD2 is a possible D gene (6 bases). Looked up from germline, CDR1 is SGHTA and CDR2 is FQGNSA. Trimming pared 1 base from V and 0 bases from J, leaving 8 bases between. The CDR3 loop spans 15 amino acids. In DNA, the CDR3 is TGTGCCAGCAGCTTAGTTGGGACTAGCACAGATACGCAGTATTTT. It yields the protein CASSLVGTSTDTQYF.

The rearrangement uses TRBV12-3 or TRBV12-4 and TRBJ1-1; D is unresolved. Trimming stripped 2 bases from V and 4 bases from J, with 14 bases between. The CDR3 consists of 15 residues. The CDR3 DNA reads as TGTGCCAGCAGTTTACCACGTGGAGGCGGCACTGAAGCTTTCTTT. This encodes CASSLPRGGGTEAFF.

This clonotype turned up a few times. The gene calls are TRBV7-2 and TRBJ1-5; 9 nucleotides match TRBD1. The CDR3 consists of 15 residues. V lost 1 base and J lost 4; bases outside the gene matches: 2. CDR1 is SGHTA, CDR2 FQGNSA, per germline. CDR3 region: CASSLDGQGNQPQHF. The DNA for the CDR3 is TGTGCCAGCAGCTTAGATGGACAGGGGAATCAGCCCCAGCATTTT.

This clonotype was found many times. This chain uses TRBV18 with TRBJ2-7; 10 nucleotides agree with TRBD1. The V gene end was trimmed by 6 bases and the J gene end by 7 bases; junction bases not matched to a gene: 18. The CDR3 is made up of 17 amino acids. The germline V gene has CDR1 KGHSH and CDR2 LQKENI. The CDR3 DNA is TGTGCCAGCTCCACATCCCACGGGGGGACAGGGGACAGTGAGCAGTACTTC. Translation: CASSTSHGGTGDSEQYF.

At least ten counts were recorded for this clonotype. The genes are TRBV7-6 and TRBJ2-2; D might be TRBD2 (6 bases). This CDR3 spans 15 amino acids. Germline CDR1 and CDR2: SGHVS and FNYEAQ. V was pared by 5 bases and J by 4 bases, with 14 bases between. CDR3 region: CASSPRGSITGELFF. The CDR3, as DNA: TGTGCCAGCAGCCCCCGGGGGTCTATCACCGGGGAGCTGTTTTTT.

This clonotype has ten or more counts. The J gene is TRBJ2-1, the V gene TRBV5-1; D is uncertain. The CDR3 has 16 amino acids. In germline, CDR1 is SGHRS, CDR2 YFSETQ. Trimming cost V 2 bases and J 0 bases, with 12 bases left between them. In nucleotides, the CDR3 is TGCGCCAGCAGCTTTCCTATGGGAAGCTCCTACAATGAGCAGTTCTTC. Encoded protein: CASSFPMGSSYNEQFF.

This sequence joins TRBV20-1 and TRBJ2-7; 8 nucleotides align to TRBD1. The CDR3 sequence is 14 residues long. Trimming removed 6 bases from V and 0 bases from J; junction bases left unmatched: 7. Germline loops: CDR1 DFQATT, CDR2 SNEGSKA (reference sequence). The CDR3 region has the DNA TGCAGTGCCCCCGACAGGGGCTTCTCCTACGAGCAGTACTTC. Its translation: CSAPDRGFSYEQYF.

In the case of this clonotype: This may be a read error: a much more frequent sequence differs by one nucleotide. The V gene is TRBV20-1, the J gene TRBJ2-2; D is tentatively TRBD1 or TRBD2 (5 bases each). V dropped 7 bases and J dropped 4 bases, with 13 bases sitting between them. Germline lookup yields CDR1 DFQATT and CDR2 SNEGSKA (reference sequence). The CDR3 contains 13 residues. The chain's CDR3 is CSEFRAGTGELFF. CDR3 DNA sequence: TGCAGTGAGTTCAGGGCGGGCACCGGGGAGCTGTTTTTT.

At least ten counts were recorded for this clonotype. The chain combines TRBV24-1 with TRBJ2-4; 8 positions match TRBD1. This CDR3 has 12 residues. Germline V CDR1 and CDR2: KGHDR, SFDVKD. V lost 6 bases and J lost 12; bases outside the gene matches: 6. CDR3 bases: TGTGCCACCAGTTATGGGACAGGACGTCAGTACTTC. It is translated as CATSYGTGRQYF.